Sequencing of this TCR beta chain was carried out in a study of patients and donors after allogeneic stem cell transplantation (dated by TCRdb to between 2020 and 2021). This clonotype showed up many times. Its antigen is currently not known. No base quality information exists; no much larger clone differs at one position. Library prep was done by RT-PCR. Sequencing was performed on a NextSeq 550. The public reads were run again by TCRdb, first through fastp at Q25 and then through MiXCR, and only productive beta chains were kept. Records with the same CDR3 protein are collapsed into one entry carrying the most frequent genes and DNA. The sample records about 40,000 distinct CDR3 sequences, about 30% of which are singletons. The ten top clones hold approximately 75% of the sample. Inclusive of the bounding cysteine and phenylalanine, the CDR3 is 14 residues long. CDR3 DNA only is kept here, 42 bases in frame from base 1. V is shortened by 5 bases, J by 5 bases, and the region joining them spans 15 bases. CDR1 is given as SEHNR and CDR2 as FQNEAQ, both from the germline V gene (reference sequence).

The TCR was taken from a human donor who was either an allogeneic HSCT recipient or a stem cell or donor lymphocyte infusion donor (not recorded which). It is not recorded whose cells these are; they may come from a transplant donor. The chain employs TRBV7-9 and TRBJ1-1; possibly the D gene is TRBD1, per 5 matching bases. The source material was blood, either unsorted or a sorted T cell fraction (not recorded which). CDR3 sequence: CASSVMMGRTEAFF. The DNA sequence follows: TGTGCCAGCAGCGTAATGATGGGGCGAACTGAAGCTTTCTTT.